Below, one T cell receptor (beta chain) is given with its context. Antigen: not known. The sample belongs to a study of post-analysis software for immune sequencing data. The TCR beta cDNA libraries carried unique molecular identifiers. TCRdb processed the PCR reads anew with MiXCR; each CDR3 protein has one entry. The sample lists approximately 730,000 distinct CDR3 sequences, around 42% occurring once. Whole-study results and caveats: Controls had significantly higher normalized Chao1 diversity than multiple sclerosis patients.

The sequencing sample was made of blood. This sequence was found in a girl aged 10 to 17 with multiple sclerosis.

Written as DNA, the CDR3 is TGCAGCGTTGAAACCAGGGAGTTTCCAGCTAATGAAAAACTGTTTTTT. It encodes CSVETREFPANEKLFF. The chain has TRBV29-1 and TRBJ1-4; D might be TRBD1 (5 bases). Trimming stripped 2 bases from V and 3 bases from J, with 16 bases between. From germline, CDR1 is SQVTM and CDR2 ANQGSEA. CDR3 length: 16 amino acids.